The 8 T cell receptor beta chains listed next were all sequenced from one sample in a study of beta chain features in type 1 diabetes. These receptors have no known antigen. Of the isolated RNA, all was reverse transcribed, and so the sequenced material was expressed TCRB transcripts. Using immunoSEQ multiplex PCR, the repertoire was profiled, and TCRdb retains in-frame clones only, with some absent. The sample lists hundreds of thousands of clones; more than 13% were seen once. Findings of the study overall: Shorter TCRB CDR3s, moderately but significantly so, marked every one of the four CD4+ subsets in Type 1 diabetes patients.

Sample: naive CD4+ T cells from blood. The receptors were gathered from a man between 18 and 29 years old with type 1 diabetes.

This clone has a handful of counts. Other DNA sequences in this sample translate to the same CDR3. The V and J genes are TRBV5-1 and TRBJ2-2; D is unclear. Between the trimmed V and J ends, which lost 0 bases and 1 base, there was a span of 4 bases. The CDR3 runs 14 residues. Germline V gene data show CDR1 as SGHRS and CDR2 as YFSETQ. CDR3 amino acids: CASSLEGNTGELFF. Written as DNA, the CDR3 is TGCGCCAGCAGCTTGGAGGGGAACACCGGGGAGCTGTTTTTT. Variable domain in full (rest from reference TRBV5-1 and TRBJ2-2): KAGVTQTPRYLIKTRGQQVTLSCSPISGHRSVSWYQQTPGQGLQFLFEYFSETQRNKGNFPGRFSGRQFSNSRSEMNVSTLELGDSALYLCASSLEGNTGELFFGEGSRLTVL.

The chain joins TRBV29-1 to TRBJ1-1; a possible D gene is TRBD1 (6 bases). Germline-derived CDR1 and CDR2 are SQVTM and ANQGSEA. CDR3 length: 10 amino acids. V was shortened by 5 bases and J by 10 bases, with 11 bases between the two germline ends. Written as DNA, the CDR3 is TGCAGCGTTCTAGAGGGGGGAGCTTTCTTT. It yields the protein CSVLEGGAFF.

J is TRBJ1-1 and V is TRBV19; D is possibly TRBD1 (5 bases). The germline V and J ends were trimmed by 5 bases and 6 bases, with 22 bases remaining between them. The CDR3 loop spans 16 amino acids. Germline V gene data show CDR1 as LNHDA and CDR2 as SQIVND (reference sequence). The CDR3 reads CASSGYQGMGVAEAFF. The CDR3 DNA sequence: TGTGCCAGTAGTGGTTACCAGGGAATGGGGGTCGCTGAAGCTTTCTTT.

The chain couples TRBV7-3 to TRBJ2-3; a weak D match, TRBD2 (5 bases). Germline V gives CDR1 SGHTA, CDR2 FQGTGA. The CDR3 runs to 16 residues. V shed 2 bases and J shed 2 bases, with 14 bases lying between them. This chain's CDR3 is CASSLGASHTTDTQYF. DNA for the CDR3: TGTGCCAGCAGCTTAGGTGCTAGCCACACCACAGATACGCAGTATTTT.

This chain joins TRBV2 and TRBJ2-3; 10 positions match TRBD2. Per germline, CDR1 SNHLY and CDR2 FYNNEI. V was clipped by 5 bases and J by 2 bases; unmatched bases: 7. The CDR3 sequence is 16 residues long. Written as DNA, the CDR3 is TGTGCCAGCAGTCCTCGGACTAGCGGAGACACAGATACGCAGTATTTT. Protein sequence: CASSPRTSGDTDTQYF. The entire variable domain, with the rest obtained from reference TRBV2 and TRBJ2-3, is as follows: EPEVTQTPSHQVTQMGQEVILRCVPISNHLYFYWYRQILGQKVEFLVSFYNNEISEKSEIFDDQFSVERPDGSNFTLKIRSTKLEDSAMYFCASSPRTSGDTDTQYFGPGTRLTVL.

V gene TRBV11-2 combines with J gene TRBJ1-1; TRBD1 matches at 9 bases. V lost 2 bases and J lost 5; bases outside the gene matches: 3. This CDR3 has 14 residues. Germline V gene data show CDR1 as SGHAT and CDR2 as FQNNGV. As DNA, the CDR3 is TGTGCCAGCAGCTTACCTGACAGGGGGACTGAAGCTTTCTTT. This codes for CASSLPDRGTEAFF.

CDR3 sequence: CASSQRPGQPQHF. CDR3 DNA sequence: TGCGCCAGCAGCCAACGCCCGGGTCAGCCCCAGCATTTT. This chain links TRBV4-3 with TRBJ1-5; D gene uncertain. The V and J ends lost 2 bases and 6 bases respectively, with 8 bases between them. The CDR3 spans 13 residues. CDR1 is LGHNA, CDR2 YSLEER, per germline.

The chain carries TRBV7-9 and TRBJ2-7; D is undetermined. The germline V and J ends were trimmed by 2 bases and 1 base, with 6 bases remaining between them. Looked up from germline, CDR1 is SEHNR and CDR2 is FQNEAQ (reference sequence). This CDR3 spans 13 amino acids. The CDR3 loop is CASSLSVSYEQYF. The DNA for the CDR3 is TGTGCCAGCAGCTTATCAGTTTCCTACGAGCAGTACTTC.